The present T cell receptor (beta chain) was sequenced within a study of cytomegalovirus exposure and HLA in healthy donors (dated by TCRdb to about 2017). Concerning the study at large: An earlier analysis of under 600 of the donors reported roughly 300 Gb of sequence data and some 120 million unique TCR beta sequences from about 180 million T cells. In an earlier analysis of around 540 of the donors, high-throughput TCR beta sequencing was used to judge whether each TCR beta V gene segment behaved as functional or pseudogenic. Genome-wide SNP genotypes for about 55% of the 666 donors were used in a later genetic analysis, which treated that subset as a discovery cohort. Approximately 310 gigabases of sequencing data and approximately 85 million unique TCR sequences were included in an early release covering 550 to 800 HLA-typed donors. Roughly five DR-DQ haplotypes were handled as single units for association and clustering, since linkage in the cohort was strong. All discovery cohort repertoires had been generated on a single sequencing platform. Rather than using new phenotypic data, the later analysis identified candidate immune exposures from TCR beta sequences and from how often those sequences occurred across donors. A later analysis re-examined previously published TCR beta repertoires from several hundred donors and added high-resolution HLA genotyping to investigate patterns of TCR occurrence. The genetic ancestry cluster associated with self-reported Caucasian donors included 70% to 85% of the 300 to 450 genotyped donors. To predict cytomegalovirus infection status, the study combined high-throughput TCR immunosequencing, statistical association of individual TCRs with disease status, and machine learning. The T cell repertoires of around 670 subjects were profiled by immunosequencing and related to cytomegalovirus serostatus. Among some 400 genotyped donors of the cohort, an average of roughly 230,000 unique TCR beta nucleotide sequences was sequenced per donor, of which about 19% were non-productive. HLA typing covered class I and class II loci at four-digit resolution. A separate validation cohort of approximately 130 different subjects was used in addition to the approximately 640-subject first cohort. Donor age, sex, ethnicity and CMV serostatus were compiled alongside the repertoire data. The study aimed to test whether signatures of past pathogen exposure could be identified by cataloging public T cell receptors. Typing coverage differed by locus: A, B, C, DRB1 and DQB1 were typed in about 620-630 donors, DQA1 in around 500, DPA1 in 606, and DPB1 in just under 490. The investigation overall reported the following: A cluster of highly shared sequence variants was judged likely to represent a technical artifact of the sequencing pipeline. In vitro tests confirmed that a few of the cytomegalovirus-associated TCR beta chains recognize cytomegalovirus antigens. In this cohort, only TCR beta chains were sequenced, and detectable features were limited by the absence of alpha or paired-chain data. According to a later analysis, TCR association rates differed among HLA loci, with DRB1 alleles showing the most associated TCRs and HLA-C alleles showing the fewest. A later analysis reported that several top co-occurrence clusters appeared linked to parvovirus B19, influenza, CMV and Epstein-Barr virus. Most TCR sequences were observed very rarely across donors, whereas some public TCRs were present in many individuals. Presence/absence analyses assumed roughly uniform sequencing depth across donors, an assumption that may not hold. The classifier was reported to diagnose cytomegalovirus status with high specificity and sensitivity in both the original cohort and the validation cohort. It was suggested by the authors that the approach could potentially be generalized to other disease states and immunological phenotypes. A further reported finding was that TCR beta sequences accurately predicted the HLA-A and HLA-B alleles for most subjects in the first cohort. According to a later genetic analysis, donors in an Asian-associated ancestry cluster had fewer N-insertions in productive TCRs than the approximately 700-donor mean. The study gave a list of some 150 TCR beta chains associated with cytomegalovirus. In a later analysis, HLA-associated TCR beta chains showed more clonal expansion and lower generation probabilities than non-associated chains that were equally common. Linkage disequilibrium might explain the correlated functional status among segregating V segments, but an unknown experimental factor could not be excluded. Assigning TCR associations to individual alleles was difficult when HLA alleles, especially DR and DQ, strongly co-occurred. A later analysis associated 15,000 or so TCR beta sequences with specific HLA alleles at a false discovery rate of 0.05. Because HLA typing was unavailable for some donors at each locus, only the typed subset was used in association tests. Most CMV-associated TCR beta chains appeared to be HLA-restricted in a later analysis, and the HLA associations seemed to be driven largely by CMV exposure. A later genetic analysis associated a missense DCLRE1C variant with V-gene and J-gene trimming of TCR beta chains, and an independent cohort replicated the association. Immune exposure information for the cohort was limited to CMV serostatus. An earlier analysis of approximately 570 of the donors showed that most TCR beta V segments appeared in productive rearrangements either about 87% or about 30% of the time, which broadly matched IMGT annotations. Because counts were too low, some 17 rarely observed V segments, including chromosome 9 orphons, were left out of the earlier analysis of about 500 of the donors.

Preparation of the library involved the immunoSEQ multiplex PCR assay. For the multiplex PCR, a mixture combining 60 forward primers for TCR Vbeta segments and 13 reverse primers for TCR Jbeta segments was used. The CDR3 region of rearranged TCR beta genes was amplified from genomic DNA by a multiplex PCR assay. The amplified TCR beta libraries were sequenced on the Illumina HiSeq System as 87-base-pair reads. The authors processed their data as follows. Across the roughly 670 repertoires, a later analysis counted around 80 million unique TCR beta chains, roughly 11 million of which were shared by at least two donors. Raw reads were error-corrected and collapsed into unique sequences by a nearest-neighbor algorithm in which closely related sequences were merged to remove PCR and sequencing errors. CDR3 sequences were aligned to IMGT reference sequences to assign V, D and J gene segments. For a sequence to be retained, at least a six-nucleotide match to both a V gene segment and a J gene segment was required. A rearrangement counted as productive if the CDR3 had no stop codons and remained in frame with V and J, and every other rearrangement counted as non-productive. CDR3 was defined according to IMGT convention as the region running from the second conserved V-encoded cysteine to the conserved J-encoded phenylalanine. The earlier analysis of 500 to 600 of the donors excluded sequences that lacked an unambiguous match to a single V gene segment. An earlier analysis of several hundred of the donors classified V segments as functional when productive rearrangements were above 56.7% and as segregating when the standard deviation between donors was above 5%. A statistical classification framework was built to diagnose cytomegalovirus status from the catalog of TCR beta chain sequences. In a later analysis, V and J genes were assigned by comparing TCR nucleotide sequences against IMGT/GENE-DB human TR gene sequences. A later analysis assigned CDR3 sequences and most-parsimonious VDJ recombination scenarios with the TCRdist pipeline. A later analysis defined each TCR beta chain by its CDR3 amino acid sequence plus V-gene family, and excluded reads lacking a unique V-gene family. In a later analysis, some 600 highly shared, low-generation-probability nucleotide sequences were removed to address suspected cross-contamination and a sequencing artifact. A later analysis calculated a clonal expansion index for each public chain from normalized within-repertoire ranks of inferred template counts. Generation probabilities in a later analysis came from a VDJ recombination model fitted to out-of-frame rearrangements, and those results were checked against IGoR. In a later analysis, hypergeometric tests were used to score TCR-TCR, TCR-HLA and TCR-CMV co-occurrence, with a repertoire-size bias correction applied to TCR pairs. In a later analysis, false discovery rates were estimated by permuting HLA or CMV assignments 20 times. In a later analysis, co-occurring TCRs were grouped using DBSCAN, with TCRdist sequence similarity added in when clustering inside HLA-allele-positive subsets. For co-occurrence clustering, repertoires with fewer than 30,000 or more than 120,000 public chains were excluded, along with 4 to 6 repertoires with anomalous nucleotide sharing. TCRdb provides this immuneACCESS table in a form limited to in-frame rearrangements. Some clones are lacking; in checked studies, under half of them reflect an unresolved V gene, and why the rest are absent is not known. Clone size and V and J calls were adopted from that table, with D and trimming inferred from the DNA. The sample includes around 210,000 clones, with approximately 85% observed a single time. 2.7% of the sample rests with the top ten.

The cohort was made up of 500 to 850 healthy bone marrow donors. Cohort members were all nominally healthy when sampled, although unrecorded immune exposures were likely present. The donor tested CMV seronegative, placing the donor among the 350 or so seronegative members of the cohort. Each donor provided a peripheral blood sample, and peripheral blood mononuclear cells were used for TCR beta sequencing. Genomic DNA was extracted from the blood cell samples with the Qiagen DNeasy Blood Extraction Kit. This clone was seen only a few times. Its antigen is still unknown. Base qualities were left out, and no much larger clone turns up one base away. Sequenced sample: PBMCs. The clonotype was recovered from a woman aged 40 to 55 in good health and CMV-seronegative.

The CDR3 corresponds to CAWSVQGGSSTGELFF. At the DNA level, the sequence is TGTGCCTGGAGTGTACAGGGGGGATCATCCACCGGGGAGCTGTTTTTT. The V and J segments used are TRBV30 and TRBJ2-2; 8 central nucleotides agree with TRBD1. The cysteine opens and the phenylalanine closes a CDR3 of 16 amino acids. CDR3 DNA is the only sequence kept; it has 48 bases, read in frame from the first base. CDR1 and CDR2 are drawn from the germline V gene (reference sequence): GTSNPN, SVGIG. V is cut back by 0 bases and J by 4 bases, with 7 bases in the junction unmatched. When the CDR3 is completed using the reference TRBV30 and TRBJ2-2 genes on either side, the full variable domain is SQTIHQWPATLVQPVGSPLSLECTVEGTSNPNLYWYRQAAGRGLQLLFYSVGIGQISSEVPQNLSASRPQDRQFILSSKKLLLSDSGFYLCAWSVQGGSSTGELFFGEGSRLTVL.